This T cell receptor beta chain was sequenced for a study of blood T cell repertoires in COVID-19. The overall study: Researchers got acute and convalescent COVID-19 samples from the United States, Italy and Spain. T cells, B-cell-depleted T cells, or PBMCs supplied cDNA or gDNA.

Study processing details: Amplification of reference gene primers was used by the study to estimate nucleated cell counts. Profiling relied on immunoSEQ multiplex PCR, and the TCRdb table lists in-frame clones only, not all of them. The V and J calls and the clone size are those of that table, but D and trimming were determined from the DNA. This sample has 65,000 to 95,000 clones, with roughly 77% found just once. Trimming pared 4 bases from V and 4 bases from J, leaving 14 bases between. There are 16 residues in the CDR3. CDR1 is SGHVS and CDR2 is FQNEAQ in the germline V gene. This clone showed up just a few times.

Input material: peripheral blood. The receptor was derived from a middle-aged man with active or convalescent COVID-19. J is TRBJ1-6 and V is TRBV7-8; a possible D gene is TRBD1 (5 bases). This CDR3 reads CASSSSGGGYNSPLHF. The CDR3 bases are TGTGCCAGCAGCTCCTCGGGGGGAGGGTATAATTCACCCCTCCACTTT. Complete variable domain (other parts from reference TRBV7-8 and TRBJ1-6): GAGVSQSPRYKVAKRGQDVALRCDPISGHVSLFWYQQALGQGPEFLTYFQNEAQLDKSGLPSDRFFAERPEGSVSTLKIQRTQQEDSAVYLCASSSSGGGYNSPLHFGNGTRLTVT.